This is a list of T cell receptor beta chains from one sample in a study of shared clonotypes between healthy human individuals. The method was immunoSEQ multiplex PCR; TCRdb's version includes in-frame clones alone and lacks a portion of them. The table shows roughly 1.4 million clones, with about 98.5% occurring only once. The sequencing sample was made of naive CD4+ T cells sorted from blood. The receptor set was obtained from a man in his thirties or forties in good health. The CDR3 runs from the conserved cysteine through the conserved F or W. The D gene is left open where the match is weak. A row's size may be missing; if present it is once, few, many or a size class.

CDR3aa | CDR3nt | abundance | d_gene | j_gene | v_gene
CASSQVGPGFRTDTQYF | TGCGCCAGCAGCCAAGTAGGTCCGGGCTTCCGCACAGATACGCAGTATTTT | . | . | TRBJ2-3 | TRBV4-3
CASSEGQRPSYEQYF | TGTGCCAGCAGTGAGGGACAGAGGCCCTCCTACGAGCAGTACTTC | . | TRBD1 | TRBJ2-7 | TRBV6-1
CASSLGGTVNTEAFF | TGTGCCAGCAGCTTAGGGGGGACAGTGAACACTGAAGCTTTCTTT | . | TRBD1 | TRBJ1-1 | TRBV7-2
CSVESGGRGAKNIQYF | TGCAGCGTTGAATCCGGGGGTAGAGGGGCCAAAAACATTCAGTACTTC | once | . | TRBJ2-4 | TRBV29-1
CASSPSARENNEQFF | TGTGCCAGCAGCCCTTCCGCTAGGGAAAACAATGAGCAGTTCTTC | . | . | TRBJ2-1 | TRBV7-6
CASRDPLVNEQFF | TGTGCCAGCCGGGACCCCCTGGTCAATGAGCAGTTCTTC | . | . | TRBJ2-1 | TRBV7-6
CASSFLQGGGSYNEQFF | TGCGCCAGCAGCTTTCTACAGGGAGGGGGCTCCTACAATGAGCAGTTCTTC | . | . | TRBJ2-1 | TRBV5-1
CASSASAWGRNEQFF | TGTGCCAGCAGCGCCTCCGCCTGGGGGCGGAATGAGCAGTTCTTC | . | . | TRBJ2-1 | TRBV9
CASRAGGMTEAFF | TGTGCCAGCAGGGCAGGGGGAATGACTGAAGCTTTCTTT | once | TRBD1 | TRBJ1-1 | TRBV6-1
CASSLLGTGGQVQPQHF | TGTGCCAGCAGTTTATTAGGGACAGGGGGACAAGTTCAGCCCCAGCATTTT | . | TRBD1 | TRBJ1-5 | TRBV27
CASVKGGQAYNEQFF | TGTGCCAGTGTCAAGGGGGGCCAAGCCTACAATGAGCAGTTCTTC | . | . | TRBJ2-1 | TRBV19
CASSLIGHPYGYTF | TGTGCCAGCAGTTTAATCGGACACCCCTATGGCTACACCTTC | . | . | TRBJ1-2 | TRBV27
CASSPLGISSYNEQFF | TGTGCCAGCTCACCCCTCGGAATAAGCTCCTACAATGAGCAGTTCTTC | . | . | TRBJ2-1 | TRBV18
CASSPYQETQYF | TGTGCCAGCAGCCCTTATCAAGAGACCCAGTACTTC | . | . | TRBJ2-5 | TRBV7-6
CASSLAGQAYNEQFF | TGTGCCAGCAGCCTCGCGGGACAGGCCTACAATGAGCAGTTCTTC | . | TRBD1 | TRBJ2-1 | TRBV5-5
CASSGQGQGYGYTF | TGTGCCAGCAGTGGTCAGGGACAGGGATATGGCTACACCTTC | . | TRBD1 | TRBJ1-2 | TRBV6-6
CASAGGVEQYF | TGTGCCAGCGCAGGGGGCGTCGAGCAGTACTTC | . | TRBD1 | TRBJ2-7 | TRBV6-1
CASSPQGTDTQYF | TGTGCCAGCAGCCCCCAGGGCACAGATACGCAGTATTTT | . | . | TRBJ2-3 | TRBV6-6
CASSPTGVAQPQHF | TGTGCCAGCTCACCGACAGGGGTTGCTCAGCCCCAGCATTTT | . | TRBD1 | TRBJ1-5 | TRBV18
CASSVTSWGPGQEKETQYF | TGTGCCAGCAGCGTCACCTCTTGGGGACCGGGACAGGAAAAAGAGACCCAGTACTTC | . | TRBD1 | TRBJ2-5 | TRBV7-8
CAIGPSYNEQFF | TGTGCCATCGGCCCTTCCTACAATGAGCAGTTCTTC | . | . | TRBJ2-1 | TRBV10-3
CASSEVTARGYTF | TGTGCCAGCAGTGAAGTGACAGCACGGGGCTACACCTTC | . | . | TRBJ1-2 | TRBV6-1
CASSLFHNGANYGYTF | TGTGCCAGCAGCTTATTTCACAACGGGGCTAACTATGGCTACACCTTC | . | . | TRBJ1-2 | TRBV7-2
CASRVAGGPQEQYF | TGTGCCAGCAGGGTAGCGGGAGGGCCTCAAGAGCAGTACTTC | . | TRBD2 | TRBJ2-7 | TRBV2
CASSYLGTGLSYEQYF | TGTGCCAGCAGTTACCTAGGGACAGGGCTATCCTACGAGCAGTACTTC | . | TRBD1 | TRBJ2-7 | TRBV6-5
CASRPLTSGEETQYF | TGTGCCAGCAGGCCCCTAACTAGCGGGGAAGAGACCCAGTACTTC | . | TRBD2 | TRBJ2-5 | TRBV6-6
CATADSSPYEQYF | TGTGCCACCGCCGACAGTTCCCCCTACGAGCAGTACTTC | . | . | TRBJ2-7 | TRBV2
CASSQEGGQPNYEQYF | TGCGCCAGCAGCCAAGAAGGGGGACAGCCTAACTACGAGCAGTACTTC | . | TRBD1 | TRBJ2-7 | TRBV4-1
CASRERTNTEAFF | TGTGCCAGTAGGGAAAGAACGAACACTGAAGCTTTCTTT | . | . | TRBJ1-1 | TRBV19
CASSYKPTFSYEQYF | TGTGCCAGCAGTTACAAGCCTACCTTCTCCTACGAGCAGTACTTC | . | . | TRBJ2-7 | TRBV6-5
CASSLARAANTGELFF | TGTGCCAGCAGCTTAGCGAGGGCAGCGAACACCGGGGAGCTGTTTTTT | . | . | TRBJ2-2 | TRBV7-2
CASSPRVNQPQHF | TGCGCCAGCAGCCCTAGGGTGAATCAGCCCCAGCATTTT | . | . | TRBJ1-5 | TRBV4-3
CASSTQGSGANVLTF | TGTGCCAGCAGTACACAGGGGTCTGGGGCCAACGTCCTGACTTTC | . | TRBD1 | TRBJ2-6 | TRBV6-1
CASSSPGLAGGETGQFF | TGCGCCAGCAGCTCCCCGGGACTAGCGGGAGGAGAGACGGGGCAGTTCTTC | . | TRBD2 | TRBJ2-1 | TRBV5-1
CASSLGAGQGGETQYF | TGTGCCAGCAGCCTCGGCGCGGGACAGGGAGGAGAGACCCAGTACTTC | once | TRBD1 | TRBJ2-5 | TRBV5-6
CASSLLLGSGAYNEQFF | TGCGCCAGCAGCTTGTTATTGGGTAGCGGTGCTTACAATGAGCAGTTCTTC | . | . | TRBJ2-1 | TRBV5-1
CASSVVSVSYNEQFF | TGTGCCAGCAGCGTAGTAAGCGTCTCCTACAATGAGCAGTTCTTC | . | . | TRBJ2-1 | TRBV9
CASSLGSGESGYTF | TGCGCCAGCAGCTTAGGTTCAGGGGAAAGTGGCTACACCTTC | . | . | TRBJ1-2 | TRBV5-1
CASSPARGANEKLFF | TGTGCCAGCTCACCTGCCCGGGGGGCTAATGAAAAACTGTTTTTT | . | . | TRBJ1-4 | TRBV18
CASSEYPLGYTF | TGTGCCAGCAGTGAATACCCCCTTGGCTACACCTTC | once | . | TRBJ1-2 | TRBV25-1
CASSFGTGLGATEAFF | TGTGCCAGCAGCTTCGGGACAGGGCTGGGTGCCACTGAAGCTTTCTTT | . | TRBD1 | TRBJ1-1 | TRBV5-6